Detailed here is one TCR beta chain. The sample originates from a study of blood T cell repertoires in COVID-19. Whole-study context: The origin of the acute and convalescent COVID-19 samples was the United States, Italy and Spain. From T cells, B-cell-depleted T cells, or PBMCs came the material, which was cDNA or gDNA.

The CDR3 length is 15 residues. V lost 3 bases and J lost 4, with 15 bases in between. Germline-derived CDR1 and CDR2 are MDHEN and SYDVKM. Original processing notes: Scientists estimated how many nucleated cells there were by amplifying reference gene primers. TCRdb's copy holds only in-frame clones and misses some; the assay was immunoSEQ multiplex PCR. That table gives V, J and clone size, and the DNA gave D and trimming. The sample contains roughly 200,000 clones, about three quarters of which appear only once. This sequence originates from a woman in her sixties or seventies with acute or convalescent COVID-19. The gene calls are TRBV28 and TRBJ1-1, with D possibly matching TRBD1 (5 bases). Material: peripheral blood. The chain's CDR3 is CASSFVGGGSTEAFF. The CDR3 bases are TGTGCCAGCAGTTTTGTTGGGGGGGGGAGCACTGAAGCTTTCTTT.